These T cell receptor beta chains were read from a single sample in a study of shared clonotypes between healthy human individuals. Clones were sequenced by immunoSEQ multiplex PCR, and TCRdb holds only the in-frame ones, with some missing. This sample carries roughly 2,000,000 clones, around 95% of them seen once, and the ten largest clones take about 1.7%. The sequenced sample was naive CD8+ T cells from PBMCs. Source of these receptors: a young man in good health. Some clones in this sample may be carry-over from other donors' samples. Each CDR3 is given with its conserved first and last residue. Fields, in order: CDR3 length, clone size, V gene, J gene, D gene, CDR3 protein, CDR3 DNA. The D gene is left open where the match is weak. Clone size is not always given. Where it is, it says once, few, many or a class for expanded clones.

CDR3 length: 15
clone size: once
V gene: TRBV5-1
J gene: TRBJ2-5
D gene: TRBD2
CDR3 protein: CASAPGGGSRETQYF
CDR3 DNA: TGCGCCAGCGCACCGGGCGGCGGGAGTCGGGAGACCCAGTACTTC

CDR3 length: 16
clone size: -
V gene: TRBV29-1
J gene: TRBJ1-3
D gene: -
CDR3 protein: CSALSLGPSSGNTIYF
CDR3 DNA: TGCAGCGCCCTGAGCCTCGGACCCAGCTCTGGAAACACCATATATTTT

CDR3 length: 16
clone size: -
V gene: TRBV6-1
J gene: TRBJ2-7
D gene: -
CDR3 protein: CASSEAPRGAPYEQYF
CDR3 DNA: TGTGCCAGCAGTGAGGCGCCGCGCGGGGCACCCTACGAGCAGTACTTC

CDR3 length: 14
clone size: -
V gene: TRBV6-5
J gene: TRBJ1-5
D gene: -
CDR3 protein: CASRPGTVGQPQHF
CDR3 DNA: TGTGCCAGCAGACCCGGAACGGTTGGGCAGCCCCAGCATTTT

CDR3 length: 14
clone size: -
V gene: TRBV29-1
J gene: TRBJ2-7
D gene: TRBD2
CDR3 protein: CSVEDSGNFYEQYF
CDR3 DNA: TGCAGCGTTGAAGATAGCGGGAACTTCTACGAGCAGTACTTC

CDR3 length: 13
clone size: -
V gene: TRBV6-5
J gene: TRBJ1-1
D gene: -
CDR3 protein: CASRLTVNTEAFF
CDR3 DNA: TGTGCCAGCAGACTGACAGTGAACACTGAAGCTTTCTTT

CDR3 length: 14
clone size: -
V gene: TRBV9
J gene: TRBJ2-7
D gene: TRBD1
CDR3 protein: CASSYLRQGGEQYF
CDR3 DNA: TGTGCCAGCAGCTACCTTCGACAGGGGGGCGAGCAGTACTTC

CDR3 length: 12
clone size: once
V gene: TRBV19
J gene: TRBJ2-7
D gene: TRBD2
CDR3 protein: CASSSRGGEQYF
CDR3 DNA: TGTGCCAGCTCAAGCCGGGGGGGCGAGCAGTACTTC

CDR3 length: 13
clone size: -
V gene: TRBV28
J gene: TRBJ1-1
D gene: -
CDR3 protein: CASSKFMNTEAFF
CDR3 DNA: TGTGCCAGCAGTAAATTCATGAACACTGAAGCTTTCTTT

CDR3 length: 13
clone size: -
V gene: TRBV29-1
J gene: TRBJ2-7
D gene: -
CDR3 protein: CSVDLPGAYEQYF
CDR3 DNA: TGCAGCGTTGATCTCCCAGGGGCCTACGAGCAGTACTTC

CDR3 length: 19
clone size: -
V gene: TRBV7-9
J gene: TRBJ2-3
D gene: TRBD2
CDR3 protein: CASSLGRLAGDPSTDTQYF
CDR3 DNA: TGTGCCAGCAGCTTAGGGCGACTAGCGGGGGACCCTAGCACAGATACGCAGTATTTT

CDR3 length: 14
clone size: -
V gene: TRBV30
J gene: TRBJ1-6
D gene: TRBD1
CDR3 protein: CAWSPRDSWSPLHF
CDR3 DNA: TGTGCCTGGAGTCCCCGGGACAGCTGGTCACCCCTCCACTTT

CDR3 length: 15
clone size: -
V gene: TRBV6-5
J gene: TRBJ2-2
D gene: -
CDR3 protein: CASSFLIDATGELFF
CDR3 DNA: TGTGCCAGCAGTTTCTTAATTGATGCCACCGGGGAGCTGTTTTTT

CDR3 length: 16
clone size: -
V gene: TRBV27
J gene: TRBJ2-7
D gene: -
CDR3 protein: CASSLATGVWGYEQYF
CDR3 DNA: TGTGCCAGCAGTTTAGCCACTGGTGTCTGGGGTTACGAGCAGTACTTC

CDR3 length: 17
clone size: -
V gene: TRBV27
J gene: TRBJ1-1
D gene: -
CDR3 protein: CASSLQRLGRDETEAFF
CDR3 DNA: TGTGCCAGCAGTTTACAGCGGCTCGGCAGGGACGAGACTGAAGCTTTCTTT

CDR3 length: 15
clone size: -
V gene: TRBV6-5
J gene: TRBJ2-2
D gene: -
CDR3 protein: CASSYSMEGEGELFF
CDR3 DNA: TGTGCCAGCAGTTACTCGATGGAGGGTGAAGGGGAGCTGTTTTTT

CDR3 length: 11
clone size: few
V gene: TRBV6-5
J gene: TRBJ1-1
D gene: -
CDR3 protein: CASSSGTEAFF
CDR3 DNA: TGTGCCAGCAGTTCCGGGACAGAAGCTTTCTTT

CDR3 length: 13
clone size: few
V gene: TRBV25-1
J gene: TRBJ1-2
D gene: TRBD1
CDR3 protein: CASSPGTAAGYTF
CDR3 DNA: TGTGCCAGCAGCCCAGGGACAGCAGCTGGCTACACCTTC

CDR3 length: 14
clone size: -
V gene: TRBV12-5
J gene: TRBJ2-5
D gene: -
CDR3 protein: CASGLFGSSETQYF
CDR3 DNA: TGTGCTAGTGGTTTGTTTGGGTCTTCGGAGACCCAGTACTTC

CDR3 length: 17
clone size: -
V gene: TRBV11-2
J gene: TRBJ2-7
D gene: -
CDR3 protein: CASSNFPLRDRPYEQYF
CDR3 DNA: TGTGCCAGCAGCAACTTCCCCCTGCGGGACCGACCCTACGAGCAGTACTTC

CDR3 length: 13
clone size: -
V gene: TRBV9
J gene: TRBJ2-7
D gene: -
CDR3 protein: CASSAGRTYEQYF
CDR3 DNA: TGTGCCAGCAGCGCCGGCCGGACCTACGAGCAGTACTTC

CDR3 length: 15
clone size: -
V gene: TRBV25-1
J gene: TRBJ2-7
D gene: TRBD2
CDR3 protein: CASSDPGGLFYEQYF
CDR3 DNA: TGTGCCAGCAGTGATCCGGGGGGACTCTTCTACGAGCAGTACTTC

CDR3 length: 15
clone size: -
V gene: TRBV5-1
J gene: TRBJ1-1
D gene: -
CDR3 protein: CASSLGPRENTEAFF
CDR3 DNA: TGCGCCAGCAGCTTGGGTCCCAGGGAAAACACTGAAGCTTTCTTT

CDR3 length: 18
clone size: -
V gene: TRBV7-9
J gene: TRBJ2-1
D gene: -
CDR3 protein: CASSLPGGTAASYNEQFF
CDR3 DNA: TGTGCCAGCAGCCTCCCTGGAGGGACGGCTGCCTCCTACAATGAGCAGTTCTTC

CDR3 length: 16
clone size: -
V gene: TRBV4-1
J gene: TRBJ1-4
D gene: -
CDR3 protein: CASSHLVPQGNEKLFF
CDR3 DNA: TGCGCCAGCAGCCATCTGGTCCCCCAAGGAAATGAAAAACTGTTTTTT

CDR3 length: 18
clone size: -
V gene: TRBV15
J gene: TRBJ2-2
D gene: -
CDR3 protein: CATSRLDGIPPKAGELFF
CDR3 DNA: TGTGCCACCAGCAGATTAGACGGAATCCCCCCAAAGGCCGGGGAGCTGTTTTTT

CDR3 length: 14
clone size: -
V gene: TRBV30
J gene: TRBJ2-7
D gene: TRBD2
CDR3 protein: CASSRGLAAYEQYF
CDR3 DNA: TGTGCCAGCTCGAGGGGACTAGCGGCCTACGAGCAGTACTTC

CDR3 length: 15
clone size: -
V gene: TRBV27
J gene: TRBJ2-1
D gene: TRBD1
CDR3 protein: CASTDYAAGGGEQFF
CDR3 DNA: TGTGCCAGCACCGACTATGCGGCAGGGGGCGGTGAGCAGTTCTTC

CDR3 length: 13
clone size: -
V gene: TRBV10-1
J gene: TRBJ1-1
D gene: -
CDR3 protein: CASSERGGTEAFF
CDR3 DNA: TGCGCCAGCAGTGAACGGGGCGGGACTGAAGCTTTCTTT

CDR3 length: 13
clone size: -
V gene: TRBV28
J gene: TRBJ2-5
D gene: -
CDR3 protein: CASSFPLQETQYF
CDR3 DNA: TGTGCCAGCAGTTTTCCCCTCCAAGAGACCCAGTACTTC

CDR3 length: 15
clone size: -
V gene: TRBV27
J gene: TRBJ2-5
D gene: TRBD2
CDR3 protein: CASSFRWRGMGTQYF
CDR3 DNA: TGTGCCAGCAGTTTTCGCTGGCGGGGGATGGGGACCCAGTACTTC

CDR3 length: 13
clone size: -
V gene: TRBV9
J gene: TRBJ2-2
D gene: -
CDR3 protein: CASSVAHPGELFF
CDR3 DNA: TGTGCCAGCAGCGTAGCCCACCCCGGGGAGCTGTTTTTT

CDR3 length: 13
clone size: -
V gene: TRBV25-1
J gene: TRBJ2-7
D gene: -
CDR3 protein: CASSEAGSYEQYF
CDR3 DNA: TGTGCCAGCTCCGAGGCAGGGTCCTACGAGCAGTACTTC

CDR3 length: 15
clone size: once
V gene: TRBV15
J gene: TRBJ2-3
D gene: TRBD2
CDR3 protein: CATSRVSGRADTQYF
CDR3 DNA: TGTGCCACCAGCAGGGTTAGCGGGAGAGCAGATACGCAGTATTTT

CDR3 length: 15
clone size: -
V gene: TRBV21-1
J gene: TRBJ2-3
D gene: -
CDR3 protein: CASSTGGLYTDTQYF
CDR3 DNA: TGTGCCAGCAGCACCGGGGGGCTGTACACAGATACGCAGTATTTT

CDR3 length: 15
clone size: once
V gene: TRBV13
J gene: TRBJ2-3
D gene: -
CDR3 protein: CASSPVRSLTDTQYF
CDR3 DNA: TGTGCCAGCAGCCCAGTTCGGTCCCTCACAGATACGCAGTATTTT

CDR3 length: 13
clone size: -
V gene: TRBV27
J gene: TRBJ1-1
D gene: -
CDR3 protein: CASSLSGAPEAFF
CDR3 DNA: TGTGCCAGCAGTCTCTCAGGGGCTCCAGAAGCTTTCTTT

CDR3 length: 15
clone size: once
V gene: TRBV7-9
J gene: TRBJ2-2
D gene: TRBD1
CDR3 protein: CASSLEGQGSGELFF
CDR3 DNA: TGTGCCAGCAGCTTAGAGGGACAGGGGAGCGGGGAGCTGTTTTTT

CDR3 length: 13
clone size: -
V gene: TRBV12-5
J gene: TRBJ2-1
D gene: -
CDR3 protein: CASSLAPHNEQFF
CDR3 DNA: TGTGCTAGTTCACTAGCCCCCCACAATGAGCAGTTCTTC

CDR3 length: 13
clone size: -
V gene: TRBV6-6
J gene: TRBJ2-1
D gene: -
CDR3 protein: CASSGTGYNEQFF
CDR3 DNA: TGTGCCAGCAGTGGAACAGGTTACAATGAGCAGTTCTTC

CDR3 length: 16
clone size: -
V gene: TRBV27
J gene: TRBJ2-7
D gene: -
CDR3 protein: CASSFSAGEGSYEQYF
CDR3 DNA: TGTGCCAGCAGTTTTTCCGCGGGCGAAGGGTCCTACGAGCAGTACTTC

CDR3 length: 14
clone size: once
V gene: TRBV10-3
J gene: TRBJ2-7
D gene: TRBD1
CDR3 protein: CAISEGTGYYEQYF
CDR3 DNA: TGTGCCATCAGTGAGGGGACAGGGTACTACGAGCAGTACTTC